The 19 T cell receptor beta chains below were found in one sample sequenced in a study of shared clonotypes between healthy human individuals. The data were produced by immunoSEQ multiplex PCR, yet TCRdb's version contains in-frame clones alone and is incomplete. The sample carries roughly 1 million clones, around 75% recorded once. Material: memory CD4+ T cells sorted from blood. This sample's subset: CD45RA-negative fraction. These receptors all stem from a man aged 18 to 35 in good health.

This sequence joins TRBV5-1 and TRBJ2-2; D not certain. Germline CDR1 is SGHRS and CDR2 is YFSETQ. Deletions cut 2 bases from V and 4 bases from J, with 12 bases between. The CDR3 is made up of 15 amino acids. Here the CDR3 reads CASSFSQRSTGELFF. The CDR3 bases are TGCGCCAGCAGCTTTTCTCAGCGATCCACCGGGGAGCTGTTTTTT.

V and J are TRBV27 and TRBJ1-6, with TRBD1 identical over 7 bases. V trimming: 4 bases; J trimming: 7 bases; junction bases outside the gene matches: 7. The CDR3 is made up of 15 amino acids. Germline V gene sequence: CDR1 MNHEY, CDR2 SMNVEV (reference sequence). CDR3 DNA: TGTGCCAGCAGTTCCGATGGGGACAGAAATTCACCCCTCCACTTT. It specifies CASSSDGDRNSPLHF.

The rearrangement links TRBV27 to TRBJ2-2, with 7 positions matching TRBD1. This CDR3 comprises 17 residues. The germline V gene has CDR1 MNHEY and CDR2 SMNVEV (reference sequence). J was trimmed by 0 bases and V by 6 bases; bases with no gene match: 10. CDR3 residues: CASRKEGGWTNTGELFF. The DNA of the CDR3 is TGTGCCAGCAGGAAGGAAGGGGGCTGGACGAACACCGGGGAGCTGTTTTTT.

The V gene is TRBV5-3, the J gene TRBJ2-2, with D possibly matching TRBD1 (6 bases). TRBV5-3 is flagged as an ORF with uncertain function. The CDR3 consists of 14 residues. V was trimmed by 4 bases and J by 5 bases, leaving 12 bases between them. CDR3 protein: CARSAYRATGELFF. CDR3 nucleotide sequence: TGTGCCAGAAGCGCCTACAGGGCAACCGGGGAGCTGTTTTTT.

The chain has TRBV7-8 and TRBJ2-7, with D uncertain. The CDR3 spans 14 residues. The ends were cut back, 2 bases at V and 5 bases at J, with 13 bases in the middle. The germline V gene encodes CDR1 SGHVS and CDR2 FQNEAQ. This chain's CDR3 is CASSLRRDRHEQYF. The CDR3 region has the DNA TGTGCCAGCAGCTTACGGCGCGATAGGCACGAGCAGTACTTC.

The genes are TRBV6-6 and TRBJ1-4, with no clear D. V lost 6 bases and J lost 7, with 12 bases in between. Per the germline V gene, CDR1 is MNHNY and CDR2 is SVGAGI (reference sequence). The CDR3 runs 13 residues. In DNA, the CDR3 is TGTGCCAGCAGCCAACCAGGTGGTGAAAAACTGTTTTTT. It encodes CASSQPGGEKLFF.

This sequence joins TRBV13 and TRBJ2-5; 7 bases line up with TRBD1. The J segment lost 2 bases and the V segment lost 1 base, leaving 7 bases of the junction unmatched. CDR1 is PRHDT and CDR2 is FYEKMQ in the germline V gene (reference sequence). The CDR3 consists of 16 residues. In DNA, the CDR3 is TGTGCCAGCAGCTTAGAGGGCTTGGGACAGCAAGAGACCCAGTACTTC. It translates to CASSLEGLGQQETQYF.

J is TRBJ1-6 and V is TRBV7-9; TRBD1 matches at 8 bases. CDR3 length: 16 amino acids. Germline V lookup: CDR1 SEHNR, CDR2 FQNEAQ (reference sequence). The V gene end was trimmed by 5 bases and the J gene end by 4 bases; junction bases not matched to a gene: 7. CDR3 loop: CASSPGQARYNSPLHF. DNA for the CDR3: TGTGCCAGCAGCCCGGGACAGGCAAGATATAATTCACCCCTCCACTTT. The variable domain in full, with the rest retrieved from reference TRBV7-9 and TRBJ1-6, is DTGVSQNPRHKITKRGQNVTFRCDPISEHNRLYWYRQTLGQGPEFLTYFQNEAQLEKSRLLSDRFSAERPKGSFSTLEIQRTEQGDSAMYLCASSPGQARYNSPLHFGNGTRLTVT.

This CDR3 is CASGSWATDTQYF. CDR3 nucleotide sequence: TGTGCCAGCGGGAGTTGGGCCACAGATACGCAGTATTTT. The rearrangement links TRBV6-5 to TRBJ2-3; a possible D gene is TRBD2 (5 bases). The CDR3 runs to 13 residues. Germline CDR1 reads MNHEY; CDR2 reads SVGAGI. Trimming took 8 bases from V and 2 from J, leaving 11 bases between them.

The chain employs TRBV19 and TRBJ1-5; D possibly corresponds to TRBD1 (6 bases). The V end was cut by 8 bases, the J end by 1 base, with 12 bases between. From germline, CDR1 is LNHDA and CDR2 SQIVND (reference sequence). The CDR3 runs 14 residues. CDR3 sequence (DNA): TGTGCCAGTTCGGGGGCGGCGAGCAATCAGCCCCAGCATTTT. Its translation: CASSGAASNQPQHF.

This clone was seen many times. V is TRBV10-3 and J is TRBJ2-7, with D perhaps TRBD1 or TRBD2 (5 bases each). V lost 8 bases and J lost 5, with 13 bases in between. Germline-derived CDR1 and CDR2 are ENHRY and SYGVKD. The CDR3 totals 12 residues. For the CDR3, the DNA is TGTGCCATCCGTTCGTTGGGGGACGAGCAGTACTTC. It is translated as CAIRSLGDEQYF.

The chain combines TRBV7-9 with TRBJ1-1; D uncertain. Germline CDR1 SEHNR, CDR2 FQNEAQ (reference sequence). V was shortened by 3 bases and J by 3 bases, with 8 bases between the two germline ends. CDR3 length equals 13 residues. CDR3 bases: TGTGCCAGCAGCTTCAACCCTTACACTGAAGCTTTCTTT. Translation gives CASSFNPYTEAFF.

The gene calls are TRBV5-1 and TRBJ2-7; 7 bases are a match to TRBD1. With 4 bases clipped from V and 7 bases from J, the junction kept 17 bases outside the gene matches. The CDR3 covers 16 residues. Germline V CDR1 and CDR2: SGHRS, YFSETQ. Here the CDR3 DNA reads TGCGCCAGCAGCGTTACACCCGGGACAGAGCTGGGGGAGCAGTACTTC. It codes for CASSVTPGTELGEQYF.

This chain joins TRBV5-1 and TRBJ1-4; the match to TRBD1 covers 7 bases. Germline V gene sequence: CDR1 SGHRS, CDR2 YFSETQ. The CDR3 is 15 residues long. V lost 4 bases to trimming and J lost 6 bases; unmatched junction nucleotides: 9. In DNA form, the CDR3 reads TGCGCCAGCAGCACAGGACAGGTCAGCTATGAAAAACTGTTTTTT. Amino acids: CASSTGQVSYEKLFF.

This clone appeared a single time. This chain uses TRBV4-1 with TRBJ1-1, with TRBD1 identical over 9 bases. This CDR3 contains 15 residues. The ends lost 8 bases at V and 5 bases at J; junction bases unmatched: 12. Germline values: CDR1 MGHRA, CDR2 YSYEKL. CDR3 residues: CASALTGGGWTEAFF. Here the CDR3 DNA reads TGCGCCAGCGCCCTAACAGGGGGCGGATGGACTGAAGCTTTCTTT.

This chain uses TRBV18 with TRBJ2-1, with TRBD2 matching over 8 bases. V gave up 2 bases and J gave up 11 bases; unmatched junction bases: 11. The CDR3 spans 15 residues. Germline V gene data show CDR1 as KGHSH and CDR2 as LQKENI. In DNA form, the CDR3 reads TGTGCCAGCTCACCAGGGGCTAGCGGGTTCCGTAAGCAGTTCTTC. This gives the protein CASSPGASGFRKQFF.

The rearrangement joins TRBV2 to TRBJ2-1; 13 nucleotides line up with TRBD2. Trimming took 8 bases from V and 9 from J; bases not matched to a gene: 1. Germline-derived CDR1 and CDR2 are SNHLY and FYNNEI. This CDR3 is built from 12 residues. CDR3 loop: CASGTSGVEQFF. As DNA, the CDR3 is TGTGCCAGCGGGACTAGCGGGGTTGAGCAGTTCTTC. The variable domain in full, completed from reference TRBV2 and TRBJ2-1, reads EPEVTQTPSHQVTQMGQEVILRCVPISNHLYFYWYRQILGQKVEFLVSFYNNEISEKSEIFDDQFSVERPDGSNFTLKIRSTKLEDSAMYFCASGTSGVEQFFGPGTRLTVL.

There are a few counts of this clone. Other nucleotide sequences in the sample specify the same CDR3. The CDR3 DNA reads TGCGCCAGCAGCGAGGGGATGAACACTGAAGCTTTCTTT. Encoded protein: CASSEGMNTEAFF. This chain connects TRBV5-1 to TRBJ1-1, with TRBD1 as a possible D gene (5 bases). Looked up from germline, CDR1 is SGHRS and CDR2 is YFSETQ. The CDR3 is made up of 13 amino acids. Between the trimmed V and J ends, which lost 4 bases and 0 bases, there was a span of 7 bases.

Worth noting for this clone: In the same sample, other DNA sequences code for this CDR3. The chain combines TRBV6-4 with TRBJ1-5; D uncertain. Deletions cut 0 bases from V and 3 bases from J, with 3 bases between. This CDR3 spans 13 amino acids. Per germline, CDR1 MRHNA and CDR2 SNTAGT. CDR3 loop: CASSDSPNQPQHF. In DNA, the CDR3 is TGTGCCAGCAGTGACTCTCCCAATCAGCCCCAGCATTTT.